The rows below give T cell receptor beta chains drawn from one sample of a study of T cell responses to AZD1222 COVID-19 vaccine. The method was immunoSEQ multiplex PCR; TCRdb's version includes in-frame clones alone and lacks a portion of them. The sample shows about 120,000 clones, roughly nine tenths of them seen only once. The input for sequencing was peripheral blood, taken on day 0 of AZD1222 vaccination. The source of these receptors is an adult in good health. Each CDR3 is given with its conserved first and last residue. The D gene is left open where the match is weak. Clone size is not always given. Where it is, it says once, few, many or a class for expanded clones.

NA	NA	TRBV7-2	TRBJ1-2	TGTGCCAGCAGCTTCGGCAGGGGTTATGGCTACACCTTC	CASSFGRGYGYTF
NA	NA	TRBV14	TRBJ2-5	TGTGCCAGCAGCGGAGTTGACAGAGGGGGAGAGACCCAGTACTTC	CASSGVDRGGETQYF
NA	NA	TRBV4-1	TRBJ2-5	TGCGCCAGCAGCCAAGAAGTGGGGACCCAGTACTTC	CASSQEVGTQYF
NA	NA	TRBV27	TRBJ2-1	TGTGCCAGCAGTTTGACAGCGAGCTCCTACAATGAGCAGTTCTTC	CASSLTASSYNEQFF
NA	NA	TRBV27	TRBJ2-7	TGTGCCAGCAGTAGGGCCCCCCCGGGCTCTTCCTACGAGCAGTACTTC	CASSRAPPGSSYEQYF
NA	TRBD1	TRBV5-6	TRBJ1-2	TGTGCCAGCAGCGCCGGGACAGGGGTTAGAGGCTACACCTTC	CASSAGTGVRGYTF
NA	NA	TRBV28	TRBJ1-5	TGTGCCAGCAGTGAAGCAATCGGGGCTTCGAGCAATCAGCCCCAGCATTTT	CASSEAIGASSNQPQHF
NA	NA	TRBV6-5	TRBJ2-1	TGTGCCAGCAGTAATGGGGCAAGGTCCTACAATGAGCAGTTCTTC	CASSNGARSYNEQFF
NA	NA	TRBV7-8	TRBJ2-1	TGTGCCAGCAGCTTACCAGGGACCTACAATGAGCAGTTCTTC	CASSLPGTYNEQFF
NA	NA	TRBV18	TRBJ2-4	TGTGCCAGCTCACCACTTTCTGGGGGCTTATCCAAAAACATTCAGTACTTC	CASSPLSGGLSKNIQYF
once	NA	TRBV3-1/TRBV3-2	TRBJ1-5	TGTGCCAGCAGCCAAGATACGAGTAATAGCAATCAGCCCCAGCATTTT	CASSQDTSNSNQPQHF
NA	NA	TRBV6-2/TRBV6-3	TRBJ1-2	TGTGCCAGCAGTTCACCGACAGAAGGGGTCGGAACTAACTATGGCTACACCTTC	CASSSPTEGVGTNYGYTF
few	NA	TRBV6-6	TRBJ2-7	TGTGCCAGCAGTTACCCAACGTTCGACGAGCAGTACTTC	CASSYPTFDEQYF
NA	TRBD1	TRBV12-5	TRBJ1-2	TGTGCTAGTGGTTTCACGGGACAGGGCCTGGGCTACACCTTC	CASGFTGQGLGYTF
NA	TRBD2	TRBV7-2	TRBJ2-7	TGTGCCAGCAGCCCAGTCGGGACTAGTAAATACGAGCAGTACTTC	CASSPVGTSKYEQYF
NA	NA	TRBV7-9	TRBJ1-5	TGTGCCAGCAGCCGTCAGGGGAATAGGGATCAGCCCCAGCATTTT	CASSRQGNRDQPQHF
NA	TRBD1	TRBV5-4	TRBJ2-3	TGTGCCAGCAGCCCTAAGGGACAGCTAACAGATACGCAGTATTTT	CASSPKGQLTDTQYF
NA	NA	TRBV15	TRBJ1-3	TGTGCCACCAGTCCGGGGACGGCTGGAAACACCATATATTTT	CATSPGTAGNTIYF
medium-sized	NA	TRBV2	TRBJ2-7	TGTGCCAGCAAGAGTTACGAGCAGTACTTC	CASKSYEQYF
NA	NA	TRBV12-1	TRBJ2-7	TGTGCCAGCAGCTACGACAGGGGCTTCCCCAACGAGCAGTACTTC	CASSYDRGFPNEQYF
NA	NA	TRBV10-1	TRBJ2-6	TGCGCCAGCACCACCCTATTAGGGCGAGGGGCCAACGTCCTGACTTTC	CASTTLLGRGANVLTF
NA	NA	TRBV7-3	TRBJ1-2	TGTGCCAGCAGCTCCAATCCGGGAGGTGGAGGCTACACCTTC	CASSSNPGGGGYTF
NA	NA	TRBV3-1/TRBV3-2	TRBJ1-6	TGTGCCAGCAGCCTAGGGACGGCCTCCTATAATTCACCCCTCCACTTT	CASSLGTASYNSPLHF
NA	NA	TRBV11-2	TRBJ2-7	TGTGCCAGCAGCCACGGAGGGGGTTACGAGCAGTACTTC	CASSHGGGYEQYF
NA	TRBD1	TRBV11-1	TRBJ2-3	TGTGCCAGCAGCCGGGACAGGGGCCCCAGGGATACGCAGTATTTT	CASSRDRGPRDTQYF
NA	TRBD1	TRBV6-5	TRBJ2-7	TGTGCCAGCAGTACCCCGGGACAGGGGACCTACGAGCAGTACTTC	CASSTPGQGTYEQYF
NA	TRBD2	TRBV5-5	TRBJ2-1	TGTGCCAGCAGCTTGGTTTCGACGGGGGGGCGCAATGAGCAGTTCTTC	CASSLVSTGGRNEQFF
NA	TRBD1	TRBV9	TRBJ1-3	TGTGCCAGCAGCGTAGGACAGGGTTCAGGAAACACCATATATTTT	CASSVGQGSGNTIYF
NA	NA	TRBV4-3	TRBJ1-2	TGCGCCAGCAGCCAAGATCTGGGCTTCGAAGGATATGGCTACACCTTC	CASSQDLGFEGYGYTF
NA	NA	TRBV15	TRBJ2-1	TGTGCCACCAGCAGAGCCGGCAGACCCTACTACAATGAGCAGTTCTTC	CATSRAGRPYYNEQFF
once	NA	TRBV5-5	TRBJ1-1	TGTGCCAGCAGCTTGGGAGGGAACACTGAAGCTTTCTTT	CASSLGGNTEAFF
NA	NA	TRBV3-1/TRBV3-2	TRBJ1-2	TGTGCCAGCAGCCAAGTAGGCCAGGGTAGGCGAGGCTACACCTTC	CASSQVGQGRRGYTF
NA	TRBD2	TRBV2	TRBJ2-5	TGTGCCAGCAGTCGTAGCGGGGGGGCCGATGAGACCCAGTACTTC	CASSRSGGADETQYF
NA	NA	TRBV7-9	TRBJ1-4	TGTGCCAGCAGCTACAGGGCTAATGAAAAACTGTTTTTT	CASSYRANEKLFF
NA	NA	TRBV6-5	TRBJ1-2	TGTGCCAGCAGTCGACCGATCCAGGGCTATGGCTACACCTTC	CASSRPIQGYGYTF
NA	NA	TRBV12-3/TRBV12-4	TRBJ1-3	TGTGCCAGCAGTCTTTCGCCTCCAAACACCATATATTTT	CASSLSPPNTIYF
NA	NA	TRBV6-2/TRBV6-3	TRBJ2-5	TGTGCCAGCAGTTACCCACAAGAGACCCAGTACTTC	CASSYPQETQYF
NA	NA	TRBV30	TRBJ1-1	TGTGCCTGGACGTATCAACGGGGGCATGAAGCTTTCTTT	CAWTYQRGHEAFF
NA	NA	TRBV7-2	TRBJ2-5	TGTGCCAGCAGCTTTTCTCAGGGGACCCAGTACTTC	CASSFSQGTQYF
NA	TRBD1	TRBV2	TRBJ1-6	TGTGCCAGCATCCCGACCCCGGGACAGGGGGCAACAAGCAATTCACCCCTCCACTTT	CASIPTPGQGATSNSPLHF
NA	NA	TRBV9	TRBJ2-7	TGTGCCAGCAGCGTAGAGGACTCTCCCGTGGGGCAGCAGTACTTC	CASSVEDSPVGQQYF
NA	NA	TRBV6-5	TRBJ2-7	TGTGCCAGCACCGGGTTCCTTAGCTCCTACGAGCAGTACTTC	CASTGFLSSYEQYF
once	TRBD2	TRBV6-2/TRBV6-3	TRBJ2-5	TGTGCCAGCAGTCAAGGCCCGAGACTAGCGGGGGTAAGGGAGACCCAGTACTTC	CASSQGPRLAGVRETQYF
NA	NA	TRBV5-1	TRBJ2-2	TGCGCCAGCAGCCCCGGACAGACCGGGGAGCTGTTTTTT	CASSPGQTGELFF
NA	TRBD1	TRBV7-2	TRBJ2-1	TGTGCCAGCAGCTCCGGGACAGGCCCCTACAATGAGCAGTTCTTC	CASSSGTGPYNEQFF
NA	NA	TRBV6-1	TRBJ1-2	TGTGCCAGCAGTGAAGAACGGGTAGCTAACTATGGCTACACCTTC	CASSEERVANYGYTF
NA	TRBD1	TRBV6-5	TRBJ1-2	TGTGCCAGCAGCTTAGGACAGGGGGCCCCCTATGGCTACACCTTC	CASSLGQGAPYGYTF
NA	NA	TRBV27	TRBJ2-7	TGTGCCAGCAGCCACCTAGACTCCTACGAGCAGTACTTC	CASSHLDSYEQYF
NA	NA	TRBV19	TRBJ1-6	TGTGCCAGTAGTCCAAGACGCACGAGCTCCTATAATTCACCCCTCCACTTT	CASSPRRTSSYNSPLHF
NA	NA	TRBV5-1	TRBJ2-6	TGCGCCAGCAACTCGGCAGCTGGGGCCAACGTCCTGACTTTC	CASNSAAGANVLTF
once	TRBD2	TRBV5-1	TRBJ2-1	TGCGCCAGCAGCTGGGGACTAGCGCCTTACAATGAGCAGTTCTTC	CASSWGLAPYNEQFF